This T cell receptor (beta chain) was recorded in a study of T cell responses to AZD1222 COVID-19 vaccine. Libraries were prepared by immunoSEQ multiplex PCR; TCRdb keeps only in-frame clonotypes and omits some of them. The sample shows more than 150,000 clones, 90% to 95% of them seen only once. The source of this sequence is an adult who received the AZD1222 COVID-19 vaccine. Sequencing used peripheral blood, obtained 28 days after the second AZD1222 dose.

The CDR3 reads CASNRQGAAGELFF. The DNA of the CDR3 is TGTGCCAGCAACAGACAGGGGGCAGCCGGGGAGCTGTTTTTT. The chain links TRBV3-1 (or the pseudogene TRBV3-2) to TRBJ2-2; the match to TRBD1 covers 10 bases. CDR1 is LGHDT and CDR2 is YNNKEL in the germline V gene (reference sequence). The CDR3 consists of 14 residues. V gave up 7 bases and J gave up 6 bases; unmatched junction bases: 5.